These 14 T cell receptor beta chains share one sample of origin, sequenced in a study of shared T cell receptors in the human thymus. The table came from immunoSEQ multiplex PCR; TCRdb's copy has only in-frame clones and leaves some out. The profile shows roughly 560,000 clones, 70% to 80% of them singletons. In addition, the sample was reused for a study of human thymus T cells.

Sample: thymocytes. The origin of the receptors is a boy under two years old with a congenital heart defect.

This clone is a singleton in its sample. This chain connects TRBV27 to TRBJ1-2; D gene unclear. V was trimmed by 8 bases and J by 6 bases, leaving 13 bases between them. This CDR3 is 12 amino acids long. Germline-derived CDR1 and CDR2 are MNHEY and SMNVEV (reference sequence). The CDR3 reads CASPLTGHGYTF. In DNA, the CDR3 is TGTGCCAGCCCCCTAACGGGTCATGGCTACACCTTC.

This clone was seen a single time. The gene calls are TRBV6-5 and TRBJ1-2; unclear D gene. This CDR3 region has 14 residues. CDR1 and CDR2 from the germline V gene are MNHEY and SVGAGI. Between the trimmed V and J ends, which lost 0 bases and 5 bases, there was a span of 10 bases. CDR3 in DNA: TGTGCCAGCAGTTACTCGAGGCAGTCTTATGGCTACACCTTC. Its translation is CASSYSRQSYGYTF.

The chain combines TRBV4-3 with TRBJ2-1; TRBD1 is a possible D gene (5 bases). The CDR3 is 17 residues long. V was shortened by 3 bases and J by 3 bases, with 18 bases between the two germline ends. The germline CDR1 and CDR2 sequences are LGHNA and YSLEER. The CDR3 protein is CASSHEVARTNYNEQFF. CDR3 DNA sequence: TGCGCCAGCAGCCACGAGGTGGCCCGGACAAACTACAATGAGCAGTTCTTC.

The V gene is TRBV25-1, the J gene TRBJ2-1; D gene uncertain. V was pared by 5 bases and J by 4 bases, with 12 bases between. This CDR3 spans 14 amino acids. CDR1 and CDR2 from the germline V gene are MGHDK and SYGVNS. The CDR3 DNA sequence: TGTGCCAGCAGTTGTCTCGACTCGTACAATGAGCAGTTCTTC. As protein: CASSCLDSYNEQFF.

This rearrangement joins TRBV14 to TRBJ2-5; a weak D match, TRBD2 (5 bases). This CDR3 spans 15 amino acids. V was shortened by 5 bases and J by 9 bases, with 22 bases between the two germline ends. Germline V gene data show CDR1 as SGHDN and CDR2 as FVKESK. CDR3 region: CASSSTRAYSLAQYF. In nucleotides, the CDR3 is TGTGCCAGCAGCTCGACGAGGGCCTACTCCCTGGCCCAGTACTTC.

This chain connects TRBV6-5 to TRBJ1-1, with TRBD1 as a possible D gene (5 bases). Germline values: CDR1 MNHEY, CDR2 SVGAGI. The CDR3 runs to 13 residues. V was trimmed by 0 bases and J by 9 bases, leaving 11 bases between them. As DNA, the CDR3 is TGTGCCAGCAGTTACTCGATATCAGGGAAAGCTTTCTTT. The encoded protein is CASSYSISGKAFF.

V is TRBV30 and J is TRBJ2-3; perhaps TRBD2 as D (6 bases). Trimming cost V 4 bases and J 0 bases, with 17 bases left between them. CDR1 is GTSNPN, CDR2 SVGIG, per germline (reference sequence). This CDR3 contains 16 residues. CDR3 bases: TGTGCCTGGACCAAATTACCGGGGACTAGCACAGATACGCAGTATTTT. Translation: CAWTKLPGTSTDTQYF.

About this clone itself: Germline and junction disagree at one end, which may indicate a read error. J is TRBJ2-7 and V is TRBV7-7; TRBD2 matches at 12 bases. The CDR3 runs 16 residues. Germline CDR1 is SSHAT and CDR2 is FNYEAQ (reference sequence). The CDR3 here is CASTGQGGLAGYEQYF. The CDR3 DNA is TGTGCTAGCACGGGACAGGGTGGACTAGCGGGGTACGAGCAGTACTTC.

The CDR3 spells CASSQRFSVLPYNEQFF. The CDR3 coding sequence is TGTGCCAGCAGCCAAAGGTTCAGCGTTCTTCCCTACAATGAGCAGTTCTTC. The rearrangement links TRBV4-2 to TRBJ2-1; D remains ambiguous. CDR3 length: 17 amino acids. Per germline, CDR1 LGHNA and CDR2 YNFKEQ. Trimming left V 2 bases short and J 2 bases short, with 16 bases between.

The chain carries TRBV15 and TRBJ1-3; a weak D match, TRBD1 (5 bases). CDR1 and CDR2 (germline): LNHNV, YYDKDF (reference sequence). The length of the CDR3 is 16 residues. V dropped 3 bases and J dropped 0 bases, with 12 bases sitting between them. DNA of the CDR3: TGTGCCACCAGCAGTTGGCTGGGGCCCTCTGGAAACACCATATATTTT. Encoded protein: CATSSWLGPSGNTIYF. Full variable domain (remainder filled in from reference TRBV15 and TRBJ1-3): DAMVIQNPRYQVTQFGKPVTLSCSQTLNHNVMYWYQQKSSQAPKLLFHYYDKDFNNEADTPDNFQSRRPNTSFCFLDIRSPGLGDTAMYLCATSSWLGPSGNTIYFGEGSWLTVV.

The chain is built from TRBV6-6 and TRBJ1-2; the D is unclear. CDR1 is MNHNY, CDR2 SVGAGI, per germline (reference sequence). The CDR3 has 13 amino acids. The germline V and J ends were trimmed by 5 bases and 3 bases, with 10 bases remaining between them. The CDR3 is CASSPGFHYGYTF. For the CDR3, the DNA is TGTGCCAGCAGTCCCGGGTTTCACTATGGCTACACCTTC.

The CDR3 protein is CSVDLAGGLTDTQYF. Here the CDR3 DNA reads TGCAGCGTTGACCTAGCGGGAGGTCTCACAGATACGCAGTATTTT. The chain has TRBV29-1 and TRBJ2-3, with 11 positions matching TRBD2. Germline assignment: CDR1 SQVTM and CDR2 ANQGSEA. This CDR3 is 15 amino acids long. V lost 3 bases to trimming and J lost 2 bases; unmatched junction nucleotides: 4.

This clone was detected a few times. The CDR3 DNA sequence: TGTGCCAGCACCGCGGGGGCATTTCCAGATACGCAGTATTTT. Translating gives CASTAGAFPDTQYF. The gene calls are TRBV25-1 and TRBJ2-3; D is possibly TRBD2 (7 bases). V gave up 7 bases and J gave up 4 bases, with 15 bases separating them. The V gene's germline CDR1 is MGHDK and CDR2 SYGVNS. The CDR3 has 14 residues.

This chain connects TRBV27 to TRBJ2-3, with 13 bases fitting TRBD2. CDR3 length: 16 residues. With V trimmed by 6 bases and J by 5 bases, 8 bases remained unmatched. In germline, CDR1 is MNHEY, CDR2 SMNVEV (reference sequence). The CDR3: CASSILAGGPVDTQYF. CDR3 in DNA: TGTGCCAGCAGCATACTAGCGGGAGGGCCAGTAGATACGCAGTATTTT.